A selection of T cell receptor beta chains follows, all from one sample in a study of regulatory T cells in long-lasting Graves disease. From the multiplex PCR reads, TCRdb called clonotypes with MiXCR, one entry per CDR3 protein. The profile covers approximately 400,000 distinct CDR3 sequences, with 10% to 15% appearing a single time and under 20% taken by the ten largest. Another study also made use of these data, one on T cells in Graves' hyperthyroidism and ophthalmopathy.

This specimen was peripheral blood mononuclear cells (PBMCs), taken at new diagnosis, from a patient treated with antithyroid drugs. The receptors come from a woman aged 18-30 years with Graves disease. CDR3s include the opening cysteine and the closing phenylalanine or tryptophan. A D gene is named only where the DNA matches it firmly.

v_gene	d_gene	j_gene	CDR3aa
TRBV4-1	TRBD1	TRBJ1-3	CASSLLGQGRNTIYF
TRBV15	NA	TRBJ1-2	CAASRGGNGYYGYTF
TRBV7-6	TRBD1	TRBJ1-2	CASSETGVVHGYTF
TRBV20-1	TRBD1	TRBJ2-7	CSARTRDRGSYEQYF
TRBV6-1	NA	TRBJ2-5	CASTDTRGAQYF
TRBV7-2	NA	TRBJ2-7	CASSLSRSRAYEQYF
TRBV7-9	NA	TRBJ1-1	CASRAQEPNTEAFF
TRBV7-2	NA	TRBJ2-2	CASSWTGELFF
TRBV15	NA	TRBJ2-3	CATGERTDTQYF
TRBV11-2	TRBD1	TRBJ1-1	CASSLGTGAEAFF
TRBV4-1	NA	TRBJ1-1	CAGGLNTEAFF
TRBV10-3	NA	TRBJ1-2	CAINRGHGYTF
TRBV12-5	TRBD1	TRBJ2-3	CASGLAERDRVQPDTQYF
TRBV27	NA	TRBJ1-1	CASSLDNTEAFF
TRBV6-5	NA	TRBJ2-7	CASSHYGTTYEQYF
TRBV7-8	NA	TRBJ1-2	CASSLGYTF
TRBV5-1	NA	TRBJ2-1	CASSLGGLATYNEQFF
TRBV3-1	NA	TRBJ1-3	CASSHSDHMYSGNTIYF
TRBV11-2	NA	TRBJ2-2	CASMRASTNTGELFF
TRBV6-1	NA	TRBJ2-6	CASSDRGGPGANVLTF
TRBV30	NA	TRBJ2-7	CAWSSGNEQYF
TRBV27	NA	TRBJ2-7	CASTFRPSGTYEQYF
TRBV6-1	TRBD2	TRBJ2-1	CASRGLAGGDEQFF
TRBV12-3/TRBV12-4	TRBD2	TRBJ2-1	CASSLAGLAGAAEQFF
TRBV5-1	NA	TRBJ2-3	CASSFYSTDTQYF